This TCR beta chain stems from a study of early T cells in non-severe SARS-CoV-2 infection. About the study: Bulk RNA taken from unsorted whole blood was sequenced, leaving chains unpaired.

Attachment of unique molecular identifiers was made to individual cDNA molecules. TCRdb itself ran the 5' RACE reads through MiXCR, one entry per CDR3 protein. This table has around 37,000 distinct CDR3 sequences, approximately 10% appearing once. The V and J ends lost 5 bases and 4 bases, in that order; junction bases with no gene match: 5. CDR3 length: 15 amino acids. CDR1 and CDR2 (germline): SSHAT, FNYEAQ (reference sequence). This clonotype appeared a few times. Its antigen is currently unknown. Findings and caveats of the study: Missing private and CD4 specificities, VDJdb matching favored anti-spike CD8 responses.

Sequenced sample: whole blood. The chain recombines TRBV7-7 with TRBJ2-5; TRBD2 agrees at 12 bases. The receptor was derived from an adult who was a healthcare worker with PCR-confirmed SARS-CoV-2 infection or an uninfected control (not recorded which). The chain's CDR3 is CASSAGLAGLETQYF. DNA of the CDR3: TGTGCCAGCAGCGCCGGACTAGCGGGGTTAGAGACCCAGTACTTC.